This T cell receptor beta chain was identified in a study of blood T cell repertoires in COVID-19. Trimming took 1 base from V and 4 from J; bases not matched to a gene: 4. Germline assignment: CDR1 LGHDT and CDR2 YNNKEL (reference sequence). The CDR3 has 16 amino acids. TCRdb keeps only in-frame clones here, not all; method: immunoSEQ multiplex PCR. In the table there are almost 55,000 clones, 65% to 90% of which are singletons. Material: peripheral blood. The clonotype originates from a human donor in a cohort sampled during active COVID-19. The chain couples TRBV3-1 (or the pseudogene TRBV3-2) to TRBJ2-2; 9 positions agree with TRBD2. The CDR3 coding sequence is TGTGCCAGCAGCCAAGGTTTAGCGGGGGTCACCGGGGAGCTGTTTTTT. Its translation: CASSQGLAGVTGELFF.